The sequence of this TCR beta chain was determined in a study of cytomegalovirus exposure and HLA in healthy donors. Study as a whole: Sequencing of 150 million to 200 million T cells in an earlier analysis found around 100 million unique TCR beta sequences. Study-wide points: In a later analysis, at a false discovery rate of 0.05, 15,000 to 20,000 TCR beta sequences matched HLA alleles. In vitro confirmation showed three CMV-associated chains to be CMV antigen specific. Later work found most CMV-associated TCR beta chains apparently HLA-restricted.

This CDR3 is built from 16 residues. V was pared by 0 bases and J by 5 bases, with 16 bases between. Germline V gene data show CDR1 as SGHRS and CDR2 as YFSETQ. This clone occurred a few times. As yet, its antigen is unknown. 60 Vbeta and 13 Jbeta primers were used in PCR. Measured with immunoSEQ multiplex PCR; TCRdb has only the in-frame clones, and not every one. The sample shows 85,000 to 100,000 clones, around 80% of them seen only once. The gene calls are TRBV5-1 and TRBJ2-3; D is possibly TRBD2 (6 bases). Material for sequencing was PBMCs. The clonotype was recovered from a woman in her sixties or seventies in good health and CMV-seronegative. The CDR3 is CASSLEQRVALDTQYF. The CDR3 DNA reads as TGCGCCAGCAGCTTGGAGCAGCGGGTAGCGTTAGATACGCAGTATTTT.